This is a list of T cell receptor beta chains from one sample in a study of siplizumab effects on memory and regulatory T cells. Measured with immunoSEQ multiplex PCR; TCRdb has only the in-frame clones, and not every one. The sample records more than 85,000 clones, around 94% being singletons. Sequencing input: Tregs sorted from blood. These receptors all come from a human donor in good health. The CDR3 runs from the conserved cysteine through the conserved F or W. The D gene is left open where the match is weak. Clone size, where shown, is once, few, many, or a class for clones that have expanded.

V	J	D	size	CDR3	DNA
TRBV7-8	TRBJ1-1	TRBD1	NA	CASSLAFGQGNTEAFF	TGTGCCAGCAGCTTAGCTTTTGGACAGGGGAACACTGAAGCTTTCTTT
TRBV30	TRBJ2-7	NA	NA	CAWKGDTSSYEQYF	TGTGCCTGGAAAGGCGACACGAGCTCCTACGAGCAGTACTTC
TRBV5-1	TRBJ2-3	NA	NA	CASSRLKTSSTDTQYF	TGCGCCAGCAGCCGACTGAAAACTAGCAGCACAGATACGCAGTATTTT
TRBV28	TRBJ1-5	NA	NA	CASSLGRPYYSNQPQHF	TGTGCCAGCAGTTTGGGCAGGCCCTATTATAGCAATCAGCCCCAGCATTTT
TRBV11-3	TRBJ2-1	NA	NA	CASSTLRGEQFF	TGTGCCAGCAGCACCTTACGGGGGGAGCAGTTCTTC
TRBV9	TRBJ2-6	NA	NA	CASSVITGSGANVLTF	TGTGCCTCCTCGGTTATAACGGGCTCTGGGGCCAACGTCCTGACTTTC
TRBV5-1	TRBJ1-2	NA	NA	CASSLESAVYGYTF	TGCGCCAGCAGCTTGGAATCGGCGGTCTATGGCTACACCTTC
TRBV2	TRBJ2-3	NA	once	CASNWGQGWADTQYF	TGTGCCAGCAATTGGGGGCAGGGGTGGGCGGATACGCAGTATTTT
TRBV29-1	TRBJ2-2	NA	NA	CSVEWQNTGELFF	TGCAGCGTTGAATGGCAGAACACCGGGGAGCTGTTTTTT
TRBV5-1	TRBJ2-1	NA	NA	CASSLVGRRPNNEQFF	TGCGCCAGCAGCTTAGTGGGGCGCAGGCCGAACAATGAGCAGTTCTTC
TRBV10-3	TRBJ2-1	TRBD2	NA	CANKEWGGSSYNEQFF	TGTGCCAACAAGGAATGGGGCGGGAGCTCCTACAATGAGCAGTTCTTC
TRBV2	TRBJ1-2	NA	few	CASSRNQGAGYTF	TGTGCCAGCAGCCGCAACCAGGGTGCCGGCTACACCTTC
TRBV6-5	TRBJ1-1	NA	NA	CASSSRRHLNTEAFF	TGTGCCAGCAGTTCCCGTAGACATTTGAACACTGAAGCTTTCTTT
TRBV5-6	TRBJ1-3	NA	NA	CASSFPVRHSGNTIYF	TGTGCCAGCAGCTTTCCCGTCAGACACTCTGGAAACACCATATATTTT
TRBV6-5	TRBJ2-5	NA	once	CASSYSSGRETQYF	TGTGCCAGCAGTTACTCGTCAGGGAGGGAGACCCAGTACTTC
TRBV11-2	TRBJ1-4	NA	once	CASSLGAGNEKLFF	TGTGCCAGCAGCCTCGGGGCCGGAAATGAAAAACTGTTTTTT
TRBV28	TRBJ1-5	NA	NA	CASSLWIKFGGGNQPQHF	TGTGCCAGCAGTTTATGGATTAAGTTTGGAGGGGGCAATCAGCCCCAGCATTTT
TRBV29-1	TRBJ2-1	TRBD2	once	CSVDRSGSSYNEQFF	TGCAGCGTTGACCGTAGCGGGAGCTCCTACAATGAGCAGTTCTTC
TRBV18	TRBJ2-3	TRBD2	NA	CASSPLTSGTDTQYF	TGTGCCAGCTCACCTTTGACTAGCGGCACAGATACGCAGTATTTT
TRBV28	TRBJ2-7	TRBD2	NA	CASSPLAGRVYEQYF	TGTGCCAGCAGTCCATTAGCGGGAAGGGTCTACGAGCAGTACTTC
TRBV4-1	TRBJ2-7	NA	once	CASSLIPESYEQYF	TGCGCCAGCAGCCTAATCCCTGAGTCCTACGAGCAGTACTTC
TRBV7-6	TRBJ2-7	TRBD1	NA	CASSLASQGAAFYEQYF	TGTGCCAGCAGCTTAGCGTCCCAGGGGGCTGCATTCTACGAGCAGTACTTC
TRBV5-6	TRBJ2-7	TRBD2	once	CASSPMAGGEYEQYF	TGTGCCAGCAGCCCAATGGCGGGGGGCGAGTACGAGCAGTACTTC
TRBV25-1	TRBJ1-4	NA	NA	CASRQGASEKLFF	TGTGCCAGCAGACAGGGCGCGAGTGAAAAACTGTTTTTT
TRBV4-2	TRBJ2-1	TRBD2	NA	CASSRYSGRDFNEQFF	TGTGCCAGCAGCCGGTATAGCGGGAGGGATTTCAATGAGCAGTTCTTC
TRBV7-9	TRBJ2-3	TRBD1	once	CASSKDRVTDTQYF	TGTGCCAGCAGCAAGGACAGGGTCACAGATACGCAGTATTTT
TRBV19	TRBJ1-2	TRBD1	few	CASNRDGTGRGYTF	TGTGCCAGTAACAGAGATGGGACAGGTCGAGGCTACACCTTC
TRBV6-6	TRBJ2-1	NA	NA	CASSQGGSYNEQFF	TGTGCCAGCTCCCAGGGGGGCTCCTACAATGAGCAGTTCTTC
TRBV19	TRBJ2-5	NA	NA	CASSIFYSGYRKETQYF	TGTGCCAGTAGTATTTTTTATAGCGGCTACAGAAAAGAGACCCAGTACTTC
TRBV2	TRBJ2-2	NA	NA	CASTHTRELFF	TGTGCCAGCACCCATACCAGGGAGCTGTTTTTT
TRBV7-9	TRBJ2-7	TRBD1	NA	CASSPFRGQGVKSSYEQYF	TGTGCCAGCAGCCCTTTTAGGGGACAGGGCGTTAAGAGCTCCTACGAGCAGTACTTC
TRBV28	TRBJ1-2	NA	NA	CASSLLSYGYTF	TGTGCCAGCAGTTTATTGTCCTATGGCTACACCTTC
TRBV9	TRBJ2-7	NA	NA	CASSVAQGTGTPSSYEQYF	TGTGCCAGCAGCGTAGCCCAGGGAACCGGGACACCAAGCTCCTACGAGCAGTACTTC
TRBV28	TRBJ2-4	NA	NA	CASTPRGAAKNIQYF	TGTGCCAGCACCCCGAGGGGGGCGGCCAAAAACATTCAGTACTTC
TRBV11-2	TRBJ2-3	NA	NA	CASSLAFTDTQYF	TGTGCCAGCAGCTTAGCTTTCACAGATACGCAGTATTTT
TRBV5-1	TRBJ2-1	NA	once	CASSKYRLAEQFF	TGCGCCAGCAGCAAATACAGGTTAGCTGAGCAGTTCTTC
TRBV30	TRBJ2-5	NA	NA	CAWSRGLQETQYF	TGTGCCTGGAGTCGGGGGTTACAAGAGACCCAGTACTTC
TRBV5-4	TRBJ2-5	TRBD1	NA	CASRPTGEETQYF	TGTGCCAGCCGCCCCACAGGGGAAGAGACCCAGTACTTC
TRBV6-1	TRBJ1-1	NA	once	CASSFSSEAFF	TGTGCCAGCAGTTTTTCTTCTGAAGCTTTCTTT
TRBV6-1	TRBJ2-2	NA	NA	CALRGMGNTGELFF	TGTGCCCTCCGAGGGATGGGGAACACCGGGGAGCTGTTTTTT
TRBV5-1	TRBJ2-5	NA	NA	CASRGPNGETQYF	TGCGCCAGTAGAGGGCCCAACGGAGAGACCCAGTACTTC
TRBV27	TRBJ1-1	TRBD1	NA	CASRPRQGAPRNTEAFF	TGTGCCAGCCGACCGAGACAGGGGGCCCCCCGGAACACTGAAGCTTTCTTT
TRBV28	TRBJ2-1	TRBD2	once	CASNRGRSYNEQFF	TGTGCCAGCAATCGCGGGAGGTCATACAATGAGCAGTTCTTC
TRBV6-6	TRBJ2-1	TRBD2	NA	CASSYLGTSVYNEQFF	TGTGCCAGCAGTTACCTGGGGACTAGCGTTTACAATGAGCAGTTCTTC
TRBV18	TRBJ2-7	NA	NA	CASSIYEQYF	TGTGCCAGCTCAATCTACGAGCAGTACTTC